This T cell receptor beta chain was identified in a study of blood T cell repertoires in COVID-19. Study at large: Some COVID-19 samples were acute and others convalescent; all came from the United States, Italy and Spain. In each case, the material was cDNA or gDNA derived from T cells, B-cell-depleted T cells, or PBMCs.

This CDR3 has 15 amino acids. Between the trimmed V and J ends, which lost 5 bases and 1 base, there was a span of 14 bases. Germline-derived CDR1 and CDR2 are SGHVS and FQNEAQ. The authors' processing: Scientists estimated how many nucleated cells there were by amplifying reference gene primers. Assay used: immunoSEQ multiplex PCR; TCRdb lists only in-frame clones, some missing. From that table come the V and J calls and clone size; the DNA was used to work out D and trimming. The sample lists roughly 150,000 clones, around 89% occurring once. The gene calls are TRBV7-8 and TRBJ1-1, with a tentative D call TRBD1 (5 bases). The specimen sequenced was peripheral blood. The TCR was taken from a human donor in a cohort sampled during active COVID-19. CDR3 DNA: TGTGCCAGCAGCCGAAAATGGACACCGAACACTGAAGCTTTCTTT. Residues: CASSRKWTPNTEAFF.